Each of the 7 T cell receptor beta chains below was sequenced from the same sample in a study of cytomegalovirus exposure and HLA in healthy donors. PCR used 60 Vbeta primers and 13 Jbeta primers. The assay was immunoSEQ multiplex PCR, and TCRdb's table has in-frame clones only and misses some. The sample lists 150,000 to 200,000 clones, roughly four fifths occurring once. Material for sequencing was PBMCs. These receptor sequences come from a man between 45 and 60 years old in good health and CMV-seropositive.

This rearrangement joins TRBV5-1 to TRBJ2-7; 10 positions match TRBD2. CDR1 is SGHRS, CDR2 YFSETQ, per germline. The CDR3 contains 16 residues. Germline trimming cut 4 bases from V and 1 base from J; bases unmatched to any gene: 8. CDR3 residues: CASSLKAGGTSYEQYF. The CDR3, as DNA: TGCGCCAGCAGCCTGAAAGCGGGGGGGACATCCTACGAGCAGTACTTC.

This clone was recorded only once. This sequence joins TRBV6-5 and TRBJ2-1; 8 nucleotides line up with TRBD1. Germline V lookup: CDR1 MNHEY, CDR2 SVGAGI. This CDR3 has 14 residues. Trimming cost V 7 bases and J 5 bases; bases outside gene matches: 7. In DNA, the CDR3 is TGTGCCAGCAAGACCGGGACAGGCCACAATGAGCAGTTCTTC. It encodes CASKTGTGHNEQFF.

The chain uses TRBV6-1 and TRBJ1-1, with 11 bases that match TRBD1. Germline V lookup: CDR1 MNHNS, CDR2 SASEGT. V lost 8 bases, J lost 10 bases, and 6 bases stayed unmatched. This CDR3 is 12 amino acids long. CDR3: CASDGTGGRAFF. DNA of the CDR3: TGTGCCAGCGACGGGACAGGGGGGCGAGCTTTCTTT.

This sequence joins TRBV7-8 and TRBJ2-7, with 10 bases that match TRBD2. The junction had 9 bases not matched to a gene; V was cut back by 6 bases and J by 4 bases. The CDR3 covers 15 residues. CDR1 and CDR2 from the germline V gene are SGHVS and FQNEAQ. Written as DNA, the CDR3 is TGTGCCAGCAGGCCGGAACTAGCGGGGATTTACGAGCAGTACTTC. Translating it yields CASRPELAGIYEQYF. Full variable domain (remainder filled in from reference TRBV7-8 and TRBJ2-7): GAGVSQSPRYKVAKRGQDVALRCDPISGHVSLFWYQQALGQGPEFLTYFQNEAQLDKSGLPSDRFFAERPEGSVSTLKIQRTQQEDSAVYLCASRPELAGIYEQYFGPGTRLTVT.

The rearrangement uses TRBV27 and TRBJ2-4, with a possible D match to TRBD1 (6 bases). The CDR3 extends over 15 amino acids. Trimming removed 5 bases at V and 4 bases at J, with 15 bases between. Germline assignment: CDR1 MNHEY and CDR2 SMNVEV (reference sequence). The CDR3 DNA follows: TGTGCCAGCAGTAAAAGACAGGAGGCTAAAAACATTCAGTACTTC. It encodes CASSKRQEAKNIQYF.

The chain carries TRBV4-1 and TRBJ1-5, with unresolved D. The V gene lost 5 bases and the J gene lost 7 bases, with 15 bases spanning the gap. There are 14 residues in the CDR3. CDR1 is MGHRA, CDR2 YSYEKL, per germline. The CDR3, as DNA: TGCGCCAGCAGCGGGATGAGGGAGAGGCAGCCCCAGCATTTT. It yields the protein CASSGMRERQPQHF.

This clone has just a few counts. This chain links TRBV2 with TRBJ1-1; no definite D call. The CDR3 totals 13 residues. Trimming stripped 7 bases from V and 1 base from J, with 10 bases between. Per germline, CDR1 SNHLY and CDR2 FYNNEI. CDR3 residues: CASTKRGNTEAFF. Here the CDR3 DNA reads TGTGCCAGCACCAAGCGGGGGAACACTGAAGCTTTCTTT.